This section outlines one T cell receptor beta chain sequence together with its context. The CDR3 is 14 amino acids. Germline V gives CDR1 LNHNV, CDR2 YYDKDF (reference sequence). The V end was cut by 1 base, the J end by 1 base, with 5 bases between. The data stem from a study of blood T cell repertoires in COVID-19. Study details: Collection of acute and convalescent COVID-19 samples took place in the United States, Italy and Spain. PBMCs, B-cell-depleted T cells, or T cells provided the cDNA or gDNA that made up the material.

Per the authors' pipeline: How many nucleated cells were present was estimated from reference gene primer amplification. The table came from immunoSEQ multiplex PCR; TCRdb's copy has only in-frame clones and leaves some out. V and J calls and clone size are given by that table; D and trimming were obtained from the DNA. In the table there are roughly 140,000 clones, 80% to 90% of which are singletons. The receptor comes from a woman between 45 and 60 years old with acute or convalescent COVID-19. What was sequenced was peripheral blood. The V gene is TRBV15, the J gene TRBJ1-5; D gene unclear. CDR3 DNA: TGTGCCACCAGCAGAGGTCAGAGCAATCAGCCCCAGCATTTT. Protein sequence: CATSRGQSNQPQHF.